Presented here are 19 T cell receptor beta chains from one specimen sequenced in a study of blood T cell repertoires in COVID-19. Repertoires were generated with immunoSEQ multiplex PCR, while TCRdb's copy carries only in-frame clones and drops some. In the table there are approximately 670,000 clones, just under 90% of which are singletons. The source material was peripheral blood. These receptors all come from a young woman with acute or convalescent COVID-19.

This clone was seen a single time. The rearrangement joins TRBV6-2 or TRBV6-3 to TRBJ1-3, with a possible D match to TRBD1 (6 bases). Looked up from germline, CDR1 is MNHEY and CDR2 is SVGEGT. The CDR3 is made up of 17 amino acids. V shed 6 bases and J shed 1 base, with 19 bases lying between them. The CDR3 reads CASSWNRAVGSGNTIYF. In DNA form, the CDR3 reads TGTGCCAGCAGCTGGAACAGGGCTGTGGGATCTGGAAACACCATATATTTT.

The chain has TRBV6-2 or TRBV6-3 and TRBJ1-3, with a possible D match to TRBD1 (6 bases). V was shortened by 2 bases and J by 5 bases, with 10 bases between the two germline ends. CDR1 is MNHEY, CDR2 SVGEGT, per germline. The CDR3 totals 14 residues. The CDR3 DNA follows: TGTGCCAGCAGTTACAAAGGACAGCGAAACACCATATATTTT. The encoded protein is CASSYKGQRNTIYF.

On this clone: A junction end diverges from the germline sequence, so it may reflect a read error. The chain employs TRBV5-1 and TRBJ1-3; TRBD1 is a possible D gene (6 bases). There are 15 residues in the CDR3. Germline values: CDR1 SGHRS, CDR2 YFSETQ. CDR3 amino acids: CASSLDQGSGNTIYF. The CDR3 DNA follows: TGCGCCAGCAGTTTGGACCAGGGGTCTGGAAACACCATATATTTT.

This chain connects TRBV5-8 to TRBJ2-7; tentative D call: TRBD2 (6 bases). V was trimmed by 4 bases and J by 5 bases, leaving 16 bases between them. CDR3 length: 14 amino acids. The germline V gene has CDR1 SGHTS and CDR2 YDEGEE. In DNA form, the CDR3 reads TGTGCCAGCAGCACGGGCAGGGAGGAGGACGAGCAGTACTTC. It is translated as CASSTGREEDEQYF.

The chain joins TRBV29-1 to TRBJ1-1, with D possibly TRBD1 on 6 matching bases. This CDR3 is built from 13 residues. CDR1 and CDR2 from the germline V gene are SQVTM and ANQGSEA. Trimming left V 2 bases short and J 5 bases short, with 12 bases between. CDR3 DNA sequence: TGCAGCGTTGAAAATTTCAGGGGTACTGAAGCTTTCTTT. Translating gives CSVENFRGTEAFF.

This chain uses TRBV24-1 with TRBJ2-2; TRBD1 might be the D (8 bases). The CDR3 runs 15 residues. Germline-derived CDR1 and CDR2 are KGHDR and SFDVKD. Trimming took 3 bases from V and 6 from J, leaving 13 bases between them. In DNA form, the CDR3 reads TGTGCCACCAGTGATCCACAGGGGGGGGCCGGGGAGCTGTTTTTT. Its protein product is CATSDPQGGAGELFF.

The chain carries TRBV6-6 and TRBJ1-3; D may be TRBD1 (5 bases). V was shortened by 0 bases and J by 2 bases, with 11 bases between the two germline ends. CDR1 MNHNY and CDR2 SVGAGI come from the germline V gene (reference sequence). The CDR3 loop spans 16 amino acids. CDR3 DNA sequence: TGTGCCAGCAGTTACTCGTCCAAGGGGACTGGAAACACCATATATTTT. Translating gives CASSYSSKGTGNTIYF.

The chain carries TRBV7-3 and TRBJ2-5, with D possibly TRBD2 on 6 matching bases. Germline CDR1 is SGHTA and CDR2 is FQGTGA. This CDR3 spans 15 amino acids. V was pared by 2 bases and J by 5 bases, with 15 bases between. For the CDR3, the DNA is TGTGCCAGCAGCTTAGGGGTGCGGGGTGGGGAGACCCAGTACTTC. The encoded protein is CASSLGVRGGETQYF. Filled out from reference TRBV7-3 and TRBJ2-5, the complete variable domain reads GAGVSQTPSNKVTEKGKYVELRCDPISGHTALYWYRQSLGQGPEFLIYFQGTGAADDSGLPNDRFFAVRPEGSVSTLKIQRTERGDSAVYLCASSLGVRGGETQYFGPGTRLLVL.

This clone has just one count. DNA of the CDR3: TGTGCCAGTAGTAGTGACGGGTTGGCGGGGGAGCTGTTTTTT. It codes for CASSSDGLAGELFF. V usage is TRBV19 and J usage is TRBJ2-2; D is unclear. The V end was cut by 4 bases, the J end by 8 bases, with 14 bases between. The CDR3 spans 14 residues. Germline V gene lookup returns CDR1 LNHDA and CDR2 SQIVND (reference sequence).

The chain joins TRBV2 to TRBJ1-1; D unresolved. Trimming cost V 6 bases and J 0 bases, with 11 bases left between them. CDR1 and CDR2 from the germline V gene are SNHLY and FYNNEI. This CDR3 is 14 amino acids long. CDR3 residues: CASSPGRMNTEAFF. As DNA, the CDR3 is TGTGCCAGCAGCCCAGGAAGAATGAACACTGAAGCTTTCTTT.

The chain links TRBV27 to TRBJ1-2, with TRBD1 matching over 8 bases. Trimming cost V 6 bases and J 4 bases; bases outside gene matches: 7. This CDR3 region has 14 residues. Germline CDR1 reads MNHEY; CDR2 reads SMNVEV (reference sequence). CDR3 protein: CASRPGGQGYGYTF. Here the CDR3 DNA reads TGTGCCAGCAGACCAGGGGGCCAAGGCTATGGCTACACCTTC.

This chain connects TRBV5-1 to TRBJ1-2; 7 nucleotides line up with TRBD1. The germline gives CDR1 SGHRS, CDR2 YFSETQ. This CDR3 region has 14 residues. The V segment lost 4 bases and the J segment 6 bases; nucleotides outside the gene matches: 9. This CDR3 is CASSPETGWDGYTF. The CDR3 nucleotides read TGCGCCAGCAGCCCCGAGACAGGGTGGGATGGCTACACCTTC.

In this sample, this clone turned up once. CDR3 region: CASSLEQRQGLPGNTIYF. The CDR3 bases are TGTGCCAGCAGCTTGGAACAGCGACAGGGCCTTCCTGGAAACACCATATATTTT. The chain links TRBV5-5 to TRBJ1-3; TRBD1 agrees at 7 bases. V lost 0 bases and J lost 2; bases outside the gene matches: 11. The germline gives CDR1 SGHKS, CDR2 YYEKEE (reference sequence). The CDR3 consists of 18 residues.

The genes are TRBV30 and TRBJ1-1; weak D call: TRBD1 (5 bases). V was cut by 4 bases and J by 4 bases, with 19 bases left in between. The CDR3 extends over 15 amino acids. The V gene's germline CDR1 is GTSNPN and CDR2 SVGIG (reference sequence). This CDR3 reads CAWMALNRLGTEAFF. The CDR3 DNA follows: TGTGCCTGGATGGCCCTAAACAGGTTGGGCACTGAAGCTTTCTTT.

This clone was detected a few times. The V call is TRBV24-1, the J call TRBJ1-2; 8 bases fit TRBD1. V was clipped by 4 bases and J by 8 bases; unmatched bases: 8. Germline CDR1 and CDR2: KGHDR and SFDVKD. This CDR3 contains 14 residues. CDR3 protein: CATSDPDRGRGYTF. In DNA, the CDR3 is TGTGCCACCAGTGACCCCGACAGGGGACGAGGCTACACCTTC.

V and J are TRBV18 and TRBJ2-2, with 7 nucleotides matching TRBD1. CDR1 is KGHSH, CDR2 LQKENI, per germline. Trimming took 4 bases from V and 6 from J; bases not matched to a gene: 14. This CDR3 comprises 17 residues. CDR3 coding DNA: TGTGCCAGCTCACTCTCGTTACAGGGGATTTTTGCCGGGGAGCTGTTTTTT. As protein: CASSLSLQGIFAGELFF.

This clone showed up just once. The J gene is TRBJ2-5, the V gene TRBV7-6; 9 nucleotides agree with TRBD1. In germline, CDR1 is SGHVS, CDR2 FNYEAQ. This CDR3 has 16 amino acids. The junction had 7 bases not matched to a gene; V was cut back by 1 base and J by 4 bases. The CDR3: CASSLGGQGRIETQYF. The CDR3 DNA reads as TGTGCCAGCAGCTTAGGAGGACAGGGGAGAATAGAGACCCAGTACTTC.

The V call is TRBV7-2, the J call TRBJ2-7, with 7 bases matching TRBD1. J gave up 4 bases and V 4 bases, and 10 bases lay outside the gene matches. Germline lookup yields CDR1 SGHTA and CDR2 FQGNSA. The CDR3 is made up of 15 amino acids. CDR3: CASSSSGTESYEQYF. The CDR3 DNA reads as TGTGCCAGCAGCTCTTCCGGGACAGAGTCTTACGAGCAGTACTTC.

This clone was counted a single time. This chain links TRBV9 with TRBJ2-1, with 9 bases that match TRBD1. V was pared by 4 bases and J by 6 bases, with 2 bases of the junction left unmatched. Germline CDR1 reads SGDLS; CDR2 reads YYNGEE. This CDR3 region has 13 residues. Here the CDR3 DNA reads TGTGCCAGCAGCATACAGGGGGCCAATGAGCAGTTCTTC. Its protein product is CASSIQGANEQFF.